Described below is a single T cell receptor beta chain sequence and its context. This record belongs to a study of blood T cell repertoires in COVID-19. Study context: Italy, Spain and the United States were the sources of the convalescent and acute COVID-19 samples. Nucleic acid was either cDNA or gDNA, and it came from T cells, B-cell-depleted T cells, or PBMCs.

In the original workflow: Nucleated cell number was recorded as an estimate derived from reference gene primer amplification. Produced via immunoSEQ multiplex PCR; TCRdb's table is partial and in-frame only. V and J calls and clone size are copied from that table; D and trimming were computed from the DNA. The profile shows roughly 280,000 clones, approximately 80% of them singletons. V dropped 8 bases and J dropped 0; count of bases not matched to a gene: 7. Per the germline V gene, CDR1 is MDHEN and CDR2 is SYDVKM. The CDR3 has 14 residues. The genes are TRBV28 and TRBJ2-7; 7 positions match TRBD1. The sample comprised peripheral blood. This clonotype was sampled from a man in his 60s with acute or convalescent COVID-19. In nucleotides, the CDR3 is TGTGCCAGCTACCCGGGACAGAGCTCCTACGAGCAGTACTTC. It yields the protein CASYPGQSSYEQYF.